The present entry profiles one T cell receptor (beta chain) with its context. Its cognate antigen is unknown. Germline CDR1 reads LNHDA; CDR2 reads SQIVND (reference sequence). The CDR3 loop spans 14 amino acids. V trimming: 3 bases; J trimming: 5 bases; junction bases outside the gene matches: 3. The sample originates from a study of a mutant IDH1 vaccine in newly diagnosed glioma. Study-wide background: Most had both radiotherapy and temozolomide beforehand; others had only one. Whole-study findings and limits: Immune responses induced by vaccination arose in 93.3% of the patients.

Sequencing used immunoSEQ multiplex PCR; TCRdb keeps in-frame clones, though not all of them. Among about 54,000 clones listed, roughly four fifths were seen once. As to time point: week 47, end of study. Alongside topical imiquimod, each dose of vaccine comprised 300 ug of mutant IDH1 20-mer peptide. At weeks 1, 3, 5, 7, 11, 15, 19 and 23, patients received a vaccination, eight in all. The starting material was PBMCs, obtained from a glioma patient whose treatment included an IDH1 peptide vaccine. This clonotype originated in a woman in her forties or fifties with glioma. The chain has TRBV19 and TRBJ1-5; TRBD1 aligns across 8 bases. CDR3 loop: CASSIGQGDQPQHF. The CDR3 nucleotides are TGTGCCAGTAGTATTGGACAGGGCGATCAGCCCCAGCATTTT.